The rows below give T cell receptor beta chains drawn from one sample of a study of blood T cell repertoires in COVID-19. Using immunoSEQ multiplex PCR, the repertoire was profiled, and TCRdb retains in-frame clones only, with some absent. This table has about 230,000 clones, approximately 85% appearing once. The sequenced material came from peripheral blood. Receptors originate from a man aged 40-50 years with acute or convalescent COVID-19. Each CDR3 is given with its conserved first and last residue. Each record gives: J gene, D gene, V gene, clone size, CDR3 protein, CDR3 DNA. D genes are given only for firm matches. Clone size is shown for a subset of rows, as once, few, many or a class of expanded clone.

TRBJ2-2	-	TRBV24-1	-	CATSGPTDGELFF	TGTGCCACCAGTGGACCGACTGACGGGGAGCTGTTTTTT
TRBJ2-3	TRBD1	TRBV11-2	-	CASSPGQGAIFLGTDTQYF	TGTGCCAGCAGTCCGGGACAGGGGGCAATCTTCCTGGGCACAGATACGCAGTATTTT
TRBJ2-5	TRBD1	TRBV9	once	CASSKGQGAQTQYF	TGTGCCAGCAGTAAGGGACAGGGGGCCCAGACCCAGTACTTC
TRBJ2-5	-	TRBV5-6	-	CASSLPTAARETQYF	TGTGCCAGCAGTTTGCCGACGGCGGCTCGAGAGACCCAGTACTTC
TRBJ1-2	-	TRBV11-1	few	CASSLEGFQGYTF	TGTGCCAGCAGCTTGGAGGGATTCCAAGGCTACACCTTC
TRBJ2-7	TRBD1	TRBV9	-	CASSGDRGHGEQYF	TGTGCCAGCAGCGGGGACAGGGGGCACGGAGAGCAGTACTTC
TRBJ1-4	-	TRBV13	-	CASSLGLDEKLFF	TGTGCCAGCAGCTTAGGGTTAGATGAAAAACTGTTTTTT
TRBJ1-2	-	TRBV5-1	-	CASSLESFGYTF	TGCGCCAGCAGCTTGGAGAGTTTTGGCTACACCTTC
TRBJ2-3	TRBD2	TRBV7-2	-	CASSYPRDYPTDTQYF	TGTGCCAGCAGTTATCCACGGGACTACCCCACAGATACGCAGTATTTT
TRBJ1-1	TRBD1	TRBV7-2	-	CASSTNRGTEAFF	TGTGCCAGCAGCACAAACAGGGGGACTGAAGCTTTCTTT
TRBJ2-5	TRBD1	TRBV15	-	CATRSRGGETQYF	TGTGCCACCAGAAGTCGAGGGGGCGAGACCCAGTACTTC
TRBJ1-6	TRBD1	TRBV7-6	-	CASSSDRALTPLHF	TGTGCCAGCAGCTCGGACAGGGCCCTTACACCCCTCCACTTT
TRBJ1-1	TRBD1	TRBV6-6	-	CASNLQGAHTEAFF	TGTGCCAGCAACCTACAGGGGGCCCACACTGAAGCTTTCTTT
TRBJ1-5	-	TRBV28	-	CATTQGNQPQHF	TGTGCCACCACACAGGGAAATCAGCCCCAGCATTTT
TRBJ1-2	-	TRBV20-1	few	CSASLSQGPRGYTF	TGCAGTGCTAGTCTCTCCCAGGGCCCTCGGGGCTACACCTTC
TRBJ1-6	TRBD1	TRBV6-4	-	CASSLNWDRDIKDSPLHF	TGTGCCAGCAGTCTTAATTGGGACAGGGACATTAAGGATTCACCCCTCCACTTT
TRBJ1-3	TRBD1	TRBV13	-	CASSFPGTGGFSGNTIYF	TGTGCCAGCAGCTTTCCCGGGACAGGGGGTTTCTCTGGAAACACCATATATTTT
TRBJ1-6	TRBD1	TRBV2	-	CASSEKQGASSPLHF	TGTGCCAGCAGTGAAAAACAGGGGGCGAGTTCACCCCTCCACTTT
TRBJ1-2	TRBD1	TRBV28	-	CATRTGLIGYTF	TGTGCCACACGGACAGGGTTGATTGGCTACACCTTC
TRBJ1-1	-	TRBV11-2	-	CASSATNTEAFF	TGTGCCAGCAGTGCGACAAACACTGAAGCTTTCTTT
TRBJ2-3	TRBD2	TRBV15	-	CATSREFAGGADTQYF	TGTGCCACCAGCAGAGAATTTGCGGGGGGAGCAGATACGCAGTATTTT
TRBJ2-7	-	TRBV27	few	CASRHLDSSYEQYF	TGTGCCAGCAGGCATTTAGATAGCTCCTACGAGCAGTACTTC
TRBJ1-5	-	TRBV5-1	-	CASSLDGGYSNQPQHF	TGCGCCAGCAGCTTGGACGGGGGGTATAGCAATCAGCCCCAGCATTTT
TRBJ2-3	TRBD1	TRBV19	-	CASSKQGGELYTQYF	TGTGCCAGTAGTAAACAGGGGGGAGAACTTTATACGCAGTATTTT
TRBJ2-7	TRBD1	TRBV4-1	-	CASSLAGGLYEQYF	TGCGCCAGCAGCCTCGCAGGGGGCCTGTACGAGCAGTACTTC
TRBJ1-4	TRBD1	TRBV15	-	CATSRASPGTGDEKLFF	TGTGCCACCAGCAGAGCAAGTCCCGGGACAGGGGATGAAAAACTGTTTTTT